The rows below give T cell receptor beta chains drawn from one sample of a study of blood T cell repertoires in COVID-19. Using immunoSEQ multiplex PCR, the repertoire was profiled, and TCRdb retains in-frame clones only, with some absent. Among roughly 50,000 clones, 77% were seen once, and the ten largest hold roughly a fifth. Sequenced input: peripheral blood. These receptors came from a human donor with active or convalescent COVID-19. The donor label of this sample is uncertain. Each CDR3 is given with its conserved first and last residue. D genes are given only for firm matches. Clone size is not always given. Where it is, it says once, few, many or a class for expanded clones.

>TRBV19|TRBJ2-1|.|.
CAGGRRFF
TGTGCCGGGGGGAGGCGGTTCTTC
>TRBV11-3|TRBJ2-4|.|TRBD1
CASSLRTGLNIQYF
TGTGCCAGCAGCTTGAGGACAGGGCTAAACATTCAGTACTTC
>TRBV29-1|TRBJ2-2|few|TRBD1
CSVSGTGVSGELFF
TGCAGCGTTTCCGGGACAGGGGTATCCGGGGAGCTGTTTTTT
>TRBV19|TRBJ2-2|.|TRBD2
CASTLVAGVFTGELFF
TGTGCCAGTACCCTAGTAGCGGGAGTGTTTACCGGGGAGCTGTTTTTT
>TRBV7-6|TRBJ1-4|.|.
CASSLVQGGGKLFF
TGTGCCAGCAGCTTAGTCCAGGGAGGAGGAAAACTGTTTTTT
>TRBV5-8|TRBJ2-2|.|TRBD1
CASSAAGTGFTGELFF
TGTGCCAGCAGCGCAGCCGGGACAGGGTTCACCGGGGAGCTGTTTTTT
>TRBV28|TRBJ1-3|.|.
CASSSTGISGNTIYF
TGTGCCAGCAGTTCAACAGGGATCTCTGGAAACACCATATATTTT
>TRBV25-1|TRBJ2-1|.|.
CASSSTGPYNEQFF
TGTGCCAGCAGTTCAACAGGGCCCTACAATGAGCAGTTCTTC
>TRBV5-6|TRBJ2-7|.|.
CASSIIFLGGEQYF
TGTGCCAGCAGCATTATTTTTTTGGGGGGCGAGCAGTACTTC
>TRBV6-7|TRBJ1-4|few|TRBD1
CAGPGTGVEKLFF
TGTGCCGGTCCCGGGACAGGGGTTGAAAAACTGTTTTTT
>TRBV12-3/TRBV12-4|TRBJ2-1|.|.
CASSPKNEQFF
TGTGCCAGCAGTCCTAAGAATGAGCAGTTCTTC
>TRBV5-4|TRBJ1-6|.|.
CASSLEQGLNSPLHF
TGTGCCAGCAGCTTGGAGCAGGGCCTGAATTCACCCCTCCACTTT
>TRBV7-3|TRBJ2-5|once|.
CATATSYQETQYF
TGTGCCACCGCCACATCTTACCAAGAGACCCAGTACTTC
>TRBV10-1|TRBJ1-1|.|.
CASSGGDYTEAFF
TGCGCCAGCTCGGGGGGCGATTACACTGAAGCTTTCTTT
>TRBV5-1|TRBJ2-7|few|TRBD1
CASSPTGDRGHEQYF
TGCGCCAGCAGCCCCACGGGGGACAGGGGGCACGAGCAGTACTTC
>TRBV11-3|TRBJ2-1|.|TRBD2
CASSLGGTSGNNEQFF
TGTGCCAGCAGCTTAGGCGGGACTAGCGGGAACAATGAGCAGTTCTTC
>TRBV6-6|TRBJ1-2|few|.
CASSYSTQGGGYTF
TGTGCCAGCAGTTACTCGACGCAGGGAGGGGGCTACACCTTC
>TRBV4-1|TRBJ2-1|.|TRBD2
CASSQDPKEWGLAGSSYNEQFF
TGCGCCAGCAGCCAAGATCCGAAGGAGTGGGGACTAGCGGGGAGCTCCTACAATGAGCAGTTCTTC
>TRBV4-1|TRBJ1-1|.|.
CASSQGPTGWTEAFF
TGCGCCAGCAGCCAGGGACCTACAGGGTGGACTGAAGCTTTCTTT
>TRBV27|TRBJ2-3|.|.
CASSLWGETDTQYF
TGTGCCAGCAGTTTATGGGGGGAGACAGATACGCAGTATTTT
>TRBV6-5|TRBJ2-7|.|TRBD1
CASSYRQGSREQYF
TGTGCCAGCAGTTACCGACAGGGTTCCCGCGAGCAGTACTTC
>TRBV10-3|TRBJ1-4|.|TRBD1
CAISSSGQGTNEKLFF
TGTGCCATCAGCAGCTCCGGACAGGGAACTAATGAAAAACTGTTTTTT
>TRBV5-6|TRBJ2-5|.|.
CASSGGETQYF
TGTGCCAGCAGCGGGGGGGAGACCCAGTACTTC
>TRBV14|TRBJ1-3|once|.
CASSPLQGFPGNTIYF
TGTGCCAGCAGCCCTCTACAGGGATTCCCTGGAAACACCATATATTTT
>TRBV19|TRBJ2-2|.|TRBD2
CASNTPSGRNTGELFF
TGTGCCAGTAATACCCCTAGCGGGAGAAACACCGGGGAGCTGTTTTTT
>TRBV3-1/TRBV3-2|TRBJ2-7|.|.
CASSPLGLPFYEQYF
TGTGCCAGCAGCCCCCTTGGACTACCCTTCTACGAGCAGTACTTC